The present TCR beta chain was sequenced within a study of cytomegalovirus exposure and HLA in healthy donors. The data were produced by immunoSEQ multiplex PCR, yet TCRdb's version contains in-frame clones alone and is incomplete. Here the sample spans fewer than 300,000 clones, 88% being singletons. Study-level results: Researchers reported that a few CMV-associated chains were confirmed in vitro as CMV antigen-specific. One later analysis, an examination of the approximately 130 validation repertoires, found that first-cohort TCR clusters tended to co-occur in them.

With V trimmed by 1 base and J by 8 bases, 5 bases remained unmatched. In germline, CDR1 is SGHAT, CDR2 FQNNGV. The CDR3 spans 14 residues. Note on this clone: What it binds is not known.

The sequencing sample was made of PBMCs. The chain links TRBV11-2 to TRBJ2-1, with TRBD2 identical over 7 bases. The clonotype comes from a woman in her late teens or twenties in good health and CMV-seronegative. The CDR3 nucleotides are TGTGCCAGCAGCTTAGGAGGACTAGTCTATGAGCAGTTCTTC. Its translation: CASSLGGLVYEQFF. Using reference TRBV11-2 and TRBJ2-1 for the parts outside the CDR3, the full variable domain is EAGVAQSPRYKIIEKRQSVAFWCNPISGHATLYWYQQILGQGPKLLIQFQNNGVVDDSQLPKDRFSAERLKGVDSTLKIQPAKLEDSAVYLCASSLGGLVYEQFFGPGTRLTVL.